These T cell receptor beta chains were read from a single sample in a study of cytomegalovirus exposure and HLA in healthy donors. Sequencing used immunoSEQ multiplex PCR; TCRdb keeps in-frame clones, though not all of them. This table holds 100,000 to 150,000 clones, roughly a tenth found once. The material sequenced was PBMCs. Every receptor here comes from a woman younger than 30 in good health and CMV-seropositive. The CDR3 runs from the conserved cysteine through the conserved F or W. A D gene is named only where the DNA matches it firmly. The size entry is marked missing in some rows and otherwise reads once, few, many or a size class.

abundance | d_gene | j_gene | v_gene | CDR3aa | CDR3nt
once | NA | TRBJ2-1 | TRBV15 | CATSRAKGGGSNEQFF | TGTGCCACCAGCAGAGCGAAGGGGGGAGGGTCCAATGAGCAGTTCTTC
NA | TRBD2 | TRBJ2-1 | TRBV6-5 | CASSYQLAGGKGLVF | TGTGCCAGCAGTTACCAACTAGCGGGAGGGAAAGGTCTGGTCTTC
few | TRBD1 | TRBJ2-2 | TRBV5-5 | CASSSSLGQGNPGELFF | TGTGCCAGCAGCTCATCCCTAGGACAGGGGAATCCCGGGGAGCTGTTTTTT
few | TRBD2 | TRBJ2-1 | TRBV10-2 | CASFRLWTSGTNEQFF | TGCGCCAGCTTCCGGTTGTGGACTAGCGGGACCAATGAGCAGTTCTTC
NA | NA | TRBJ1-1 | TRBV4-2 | CASSPQGWESTEAFF | TGTGCCAGCAGCCCACAGGGTTGGGAGAGCACTGAAGCTTTCTTT
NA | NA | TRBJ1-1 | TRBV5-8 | CASRPGGLLNTEAFF | TGTGCCAGCAGACCCGGCGGACTCCTGAACACTGAAGCTTTCTTT
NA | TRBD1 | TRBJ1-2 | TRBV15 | CATSRGLGQDIYGYTF | TGTGCCACCAGCAGAGGATTGGGACAGGACATCTATGGCTACACCTTC
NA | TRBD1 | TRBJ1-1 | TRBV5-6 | CASSLMDRVTEAFF | TGTGCCAGCAGCTTAATGGACAGGGTCACTGAAGCTTTCTTT
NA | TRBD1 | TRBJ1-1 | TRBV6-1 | CACHDRQGRNTEAFF | TGTGCCTGCCATGACAGACAGGGGCGGAACACTGAAGCTTTCTTT
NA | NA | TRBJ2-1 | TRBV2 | CASRRRLTGDNEQFF | TGTGCCAGCAGGCGGCGGCTTACCGGAGACAATGAGCAGTTCTTC
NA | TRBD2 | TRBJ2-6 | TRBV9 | CATGGGPGANVLTF | TGTGCCACCGGCGGGGGACCCGGGGCCAACGTCCTGACTTTC
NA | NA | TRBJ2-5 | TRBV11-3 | CASSLGKGAGSQETQYF | TGTGCCAGCAGCTTAGGGAAGGGGGCGGGATCGCAAGAGACCCAGTACTTC
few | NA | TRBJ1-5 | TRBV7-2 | CASSLAPENNQPQHF | TGTGCCAGCAGCTTAGCCCCGGAGAACAATCAGCCCCAGCATTTT
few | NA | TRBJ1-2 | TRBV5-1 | CASSLDGPGITF | TGCGCCAGCAGCTTGGACGGACCGGGAATCACCTTC
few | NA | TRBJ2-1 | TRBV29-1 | CSVIDSYNEQFF | TGCAGCGTTATTGACAGCTACAATGAGCAGTTCTTC
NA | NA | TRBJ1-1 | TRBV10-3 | CAISERGMNTEAFF | TGTGCCATCAGTGAGCGGGGTATGAACACTGAAGCTTTCTTT
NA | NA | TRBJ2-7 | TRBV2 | CASARRAKDEQYF | TGTGCCAGCGCACGGAGGGCCAAGGACGAGCAGTACTTC
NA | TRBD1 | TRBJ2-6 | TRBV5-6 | CASSPGTGRPGANVLTF | TGTGCCAGCAGCCCCGGGACAGGGAGGCCTGGGGCCAACGTCCTGACTTTC
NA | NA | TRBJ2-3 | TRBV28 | CASMGHHTDTQYF | TGTGCCAGCATGGGCCACCACACAGATACGCAGTATTTT
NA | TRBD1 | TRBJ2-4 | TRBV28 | CASSPGQGMGNIQYF | TGTGCCAGCAGTCCCGGACAGGGGATGGGGAACATTCAGTACTTC
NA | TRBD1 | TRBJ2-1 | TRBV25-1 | CASSEWDSPSSYNEQFF | TGTGCCAGTAGTGAATGGGACAGTCCGAGCTCCTACAATGAGCAGTTCTTC
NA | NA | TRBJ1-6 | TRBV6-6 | CASGGGANSPLHF | TGTGCCAGCGGCGGCGGAGCTAATTCACCCCTCCACTTT
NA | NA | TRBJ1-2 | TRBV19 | CASTLGGGYTF | TGTGCCAGTACCCTAGGGGGAGGCTACACCTTC
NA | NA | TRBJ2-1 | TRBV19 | CASKLRVPGATRAFTNEQFF | TGTGCCAGTAAACTGAGGGTCCCAGGAGCGACTCGGGCGTTTACAAATGAGCAGTTCTTC
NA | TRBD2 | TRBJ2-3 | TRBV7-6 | CASSQGTSGLRDTQYF | TGTGCCAGCAGCCAAGGCACTAGCGGGTTAAGAGATACGCAGTATTTT
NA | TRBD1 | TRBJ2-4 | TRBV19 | CASSRTGGKNIQYF | TGTGCCAGTAGTCGGACAGGAGGCAAAAACATTCAGTACTTC
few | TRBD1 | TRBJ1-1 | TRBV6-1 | CASSLRQGTNTEAFF | TGTGCCAGCAGTCTACGACAGGGGACGAACACTGAAGCTTTCTTT
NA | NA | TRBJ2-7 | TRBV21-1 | CASSKRGTSGIVYEQYF | TGTGCCAGCAGCAAAAGGGGGACTAGCGGGATCGTCTACGAGCAGTACTTC
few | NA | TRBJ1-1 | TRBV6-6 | CASSPGGTVQRAFF | TGTGCCAGCAGCCCCGGGGGGACGGTCCAGCGAGCTTTCTTT
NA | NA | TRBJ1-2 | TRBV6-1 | CASIWEWGYTF | TGTGCCAGCATTTGGGAGTGGGGCTACACCTTC
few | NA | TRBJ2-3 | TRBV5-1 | CASSQRGLEGEDTQYF | TGCGCCAGCAGCCAACGAGGGCTAGAGGGAGAGGATACGCAGTATTTT
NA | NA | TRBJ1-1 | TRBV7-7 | CASSLSERTEAFF | TGTGCTAGCAGCTTGAGTGAGAGGACTGAAGCTTTCTTT
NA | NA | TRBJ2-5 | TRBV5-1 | CASSLDARTETQYF | TGCGCCAGCAGCTTGGATGCCAGAACGGAGACCCAGTACTTC
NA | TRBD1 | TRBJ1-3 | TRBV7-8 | CASSAGTVSGNTIYF | TGTGCCAGCAGCGCCGGGACAGTCTCTGGAAACACCATATATTTT
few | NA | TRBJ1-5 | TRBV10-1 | CDGEGTSNQPQHF | TGCGATGGGGAGGGAACTAGCAATCAGCCCCAGCATTTT
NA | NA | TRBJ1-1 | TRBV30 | CAWSVPFSVTEAFF | TGTGCCTGGAGTGTACCTTTCAGCGTTACTGAAGCTTTCTTT
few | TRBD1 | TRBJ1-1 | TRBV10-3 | CAISERGQGVNTEAFF | TGTGCCATCAGTGAGAGGGGACAGGGGGTGAACACTGAAGCTTTCTTT
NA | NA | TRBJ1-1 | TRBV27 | CASGYGRNVNTEAFF | TGTGCCAGCGGATACGGCAGGAACGTGAACACTGAAGCTTTCTTT
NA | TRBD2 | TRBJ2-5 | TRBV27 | CASSSGTSGRETQYF | TGTGCCAGCAGTTCAGGGACTAGCGGGAGGGAGACCCAGTACTTC
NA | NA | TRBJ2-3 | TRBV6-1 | CASSEARLIPDTQYF | TGTGCCAGCAGTGAAGCGAGGCTAATACCAGATACGCAGTATTTT
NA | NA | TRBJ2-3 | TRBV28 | CASSLRNEARIGTDTQYF | TGTGCCAGCAGTTTGCGGAATGAAGCACGGATTGGGACAGATACGCAGTATTTT
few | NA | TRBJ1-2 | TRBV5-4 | CASSAANLNYGYTF | TGTGCCAGCAGCGCGGCAAATCTTAACTATGGCTACACCTTC
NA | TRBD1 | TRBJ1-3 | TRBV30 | CAGRQGLSGNTIYF | TGTGCCGGACGACAGGGTCTGTCTGGAAACACCATATATTTT
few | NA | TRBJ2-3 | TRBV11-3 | CASSSQGLNADTQYF | TGTGCCAGCAGCTCTCAGGGGCTGAACGCAGATACGCAGTATTTT